What follows describes a single TCR beta chain. V was clipped by 3 bases and J by 4 bases, with 21 bases between them. The CDR3 contains 18 residues. In germline, CDR1 is LGHNA, CDR2 YNFKEQ. This entry is derived from a study of control samples from healthy donors and cancer patients. Clones were sequenced by immunoSEQ multiplex PCR, and TCRdb holds only the in-frame ones, with some missing. In the table there are about 170,000 clones, around 94% of which are singletons. This chain links TRBV4-2 with TRBJ2-2, with D perhaps given as TRBD1 or TRBD2 (5 bases each). The clonotype originates from a young woman in good health. The sequencing sample was made of blood. The CDR3 spells CASSHDRVTAGVTGELFF. The CDR3 coding sequence is TGTGCCAGCAGCCATGACCGCGTGACAGCCGGGGTCACCGGGGAGCTGTTTTTT.